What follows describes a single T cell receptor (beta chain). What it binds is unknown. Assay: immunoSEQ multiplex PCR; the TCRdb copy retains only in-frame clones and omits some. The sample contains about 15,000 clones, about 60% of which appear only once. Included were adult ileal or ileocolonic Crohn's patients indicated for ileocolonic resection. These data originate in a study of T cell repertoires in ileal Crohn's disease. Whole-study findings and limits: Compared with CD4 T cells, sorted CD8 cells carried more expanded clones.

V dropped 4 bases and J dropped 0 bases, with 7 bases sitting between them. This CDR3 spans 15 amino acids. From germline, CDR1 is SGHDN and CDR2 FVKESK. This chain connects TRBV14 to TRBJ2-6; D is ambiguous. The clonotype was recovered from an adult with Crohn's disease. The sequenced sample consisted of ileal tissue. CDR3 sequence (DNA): TGTGCCAGCAGCCCCTTATACTCTGGGGCCAACGTCCTGACTTTC. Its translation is CASSPLYSGANVLTF.